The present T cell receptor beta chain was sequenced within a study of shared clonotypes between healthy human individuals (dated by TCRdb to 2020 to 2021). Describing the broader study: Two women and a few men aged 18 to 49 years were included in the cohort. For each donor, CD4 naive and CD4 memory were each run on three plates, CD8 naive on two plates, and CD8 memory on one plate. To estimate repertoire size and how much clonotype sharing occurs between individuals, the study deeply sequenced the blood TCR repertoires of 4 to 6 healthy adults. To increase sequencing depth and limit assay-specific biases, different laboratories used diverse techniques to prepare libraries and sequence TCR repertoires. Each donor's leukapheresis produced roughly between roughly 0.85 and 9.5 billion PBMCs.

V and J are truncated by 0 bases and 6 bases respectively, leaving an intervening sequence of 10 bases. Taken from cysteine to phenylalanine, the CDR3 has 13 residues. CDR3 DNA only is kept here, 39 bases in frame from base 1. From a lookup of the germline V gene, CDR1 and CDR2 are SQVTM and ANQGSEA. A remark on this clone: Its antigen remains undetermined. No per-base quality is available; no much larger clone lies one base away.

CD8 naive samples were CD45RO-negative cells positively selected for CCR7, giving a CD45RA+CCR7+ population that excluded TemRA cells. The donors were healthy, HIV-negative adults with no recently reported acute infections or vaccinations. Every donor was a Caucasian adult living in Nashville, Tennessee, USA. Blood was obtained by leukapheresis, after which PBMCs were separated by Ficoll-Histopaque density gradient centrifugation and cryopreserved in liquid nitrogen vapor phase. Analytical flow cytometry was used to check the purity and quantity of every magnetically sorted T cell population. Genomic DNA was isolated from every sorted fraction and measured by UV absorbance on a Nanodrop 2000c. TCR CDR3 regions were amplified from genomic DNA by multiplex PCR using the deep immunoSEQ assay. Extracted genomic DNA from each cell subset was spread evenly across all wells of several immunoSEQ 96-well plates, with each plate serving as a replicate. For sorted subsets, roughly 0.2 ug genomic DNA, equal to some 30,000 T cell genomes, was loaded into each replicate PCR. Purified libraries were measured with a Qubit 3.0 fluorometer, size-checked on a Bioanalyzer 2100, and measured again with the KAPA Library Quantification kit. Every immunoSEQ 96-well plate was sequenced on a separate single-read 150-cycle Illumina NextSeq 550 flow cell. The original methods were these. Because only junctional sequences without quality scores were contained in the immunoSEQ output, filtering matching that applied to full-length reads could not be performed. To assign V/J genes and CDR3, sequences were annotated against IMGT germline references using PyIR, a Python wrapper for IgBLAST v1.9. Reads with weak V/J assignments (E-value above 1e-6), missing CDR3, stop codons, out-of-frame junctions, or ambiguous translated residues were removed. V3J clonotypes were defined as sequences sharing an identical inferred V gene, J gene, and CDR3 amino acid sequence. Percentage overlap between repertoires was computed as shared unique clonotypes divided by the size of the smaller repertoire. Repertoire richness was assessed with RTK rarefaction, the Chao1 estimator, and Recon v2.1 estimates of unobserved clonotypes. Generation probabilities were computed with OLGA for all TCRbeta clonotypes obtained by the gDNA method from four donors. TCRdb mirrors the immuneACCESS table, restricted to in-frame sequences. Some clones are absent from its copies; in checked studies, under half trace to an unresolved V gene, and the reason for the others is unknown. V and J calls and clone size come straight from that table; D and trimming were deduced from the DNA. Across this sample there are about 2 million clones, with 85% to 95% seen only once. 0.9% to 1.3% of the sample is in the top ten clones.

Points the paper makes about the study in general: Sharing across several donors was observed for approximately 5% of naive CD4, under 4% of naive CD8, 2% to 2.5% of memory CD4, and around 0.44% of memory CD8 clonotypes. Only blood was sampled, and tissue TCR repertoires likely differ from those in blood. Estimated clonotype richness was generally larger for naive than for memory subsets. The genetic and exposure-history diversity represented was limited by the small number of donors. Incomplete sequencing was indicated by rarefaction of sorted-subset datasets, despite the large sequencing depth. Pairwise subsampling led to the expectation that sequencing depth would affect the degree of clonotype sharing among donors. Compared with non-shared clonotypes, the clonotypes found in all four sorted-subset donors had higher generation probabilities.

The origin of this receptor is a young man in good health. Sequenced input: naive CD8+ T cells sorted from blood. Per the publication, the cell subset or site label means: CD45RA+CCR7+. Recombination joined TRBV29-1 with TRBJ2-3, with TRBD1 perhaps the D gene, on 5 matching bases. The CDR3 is CSVEDRVVDTQYF. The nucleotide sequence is TGCAGCGTTGAAGACAGGGTGGTGGATACGCAGTATTTT.